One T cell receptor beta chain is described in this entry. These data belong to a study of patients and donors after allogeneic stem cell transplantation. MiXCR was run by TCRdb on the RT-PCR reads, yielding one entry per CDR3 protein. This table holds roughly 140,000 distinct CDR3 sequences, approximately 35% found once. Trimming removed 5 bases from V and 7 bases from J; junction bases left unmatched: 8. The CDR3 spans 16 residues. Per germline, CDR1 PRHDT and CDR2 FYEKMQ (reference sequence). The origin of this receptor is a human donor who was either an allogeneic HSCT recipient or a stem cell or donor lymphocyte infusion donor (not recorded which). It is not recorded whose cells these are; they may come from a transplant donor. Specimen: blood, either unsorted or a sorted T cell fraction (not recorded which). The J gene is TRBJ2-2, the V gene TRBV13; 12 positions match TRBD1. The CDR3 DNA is TGTGCCAGCAGCCCACTTGGGACAGGGGGCAGCGGGGAGCTGTTTTTT. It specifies CASSPLGTGGSGELFF. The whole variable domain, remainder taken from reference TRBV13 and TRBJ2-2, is AAGVIQSPRHLIKEKRETATLKCYPIPRHDTVYWYQQGPGQDPQFLISFYEKMQSDKGSIPDRFSAQQFSDYHSELNMSSLELGDSALYFCASSPLGTGGSGELFFGEGSRLTVL.